A selection of T cell receptor beta chains follows, all from one sample in a study of shared clonotypes between healthy human individuals. The repertoire was sequenced with immunoSEQ multiplex PCR; TCRdb's copy has only in-frame clones and lacks some. The data hold about 1.5 million clones, with roughly 96% observed a single time. The specimen was naive CD4+ T cells sorted from blood. The receptors stem from a man younger than 45 in good health. Both conserved end residues are part of each CDR3. A D gene is named only where the DNA matches it firmly. The size entry is marked missing in some rows and otherwise reads once, few, many or a size class.

TRBV2	TRBJ2-7	NA	NA	CASRAARGRFNYEQYF	TGTGCCAGCAGGGCAGCCCGCGGCAGGTTCAACTACGAGCAGTACTTC
TRBV7-9	TRBJ1-2	once	NA	CASSLDKYYGYTF	TGTGCCAGCAGCTTGGACAAGTACTATGGCTACACCTTC
TRBV6-6	TRBJ2-2	NA	NA	CASSIVERRVGELFF	TGTGCCAGCAGTATAGTCGAGCGGAGAGTGGGGGAGCTGTTTTTT
TRBV7-2	TRBJ1-1	NA	NA	CASSQFIPGRNTEAFF	TGTGCCAGCAGTCAATTCATCCCAGGGAGGAACACTGAAGCTTTCTTT
TRBV7-2	TRBJ2-1	NA	NA	CASSLNNEQFF	TGTGCCAGCAGCTTGAACAATGAGCAGTTCTTC
TRBV27	TRBJ2-3	NA	NA	CASSLDLADTQYF	TGTGCCAGCAGCTTAGACCTGGCAGATACGCAGTATTTT
TRBV7-2	TRBJ1-2	NA	NA	CASSLAVGAQGYTF	TGTGCCAGCAGCTTAGCGGTGGGGGCGCAGGGCTACACCTTC
TRBV7-6	TRBJ2-6	NA	TRBD2	CASSLGRLAGAPGANVLTF	TGTGCCAGCAGCTTAGGCCGACTAGCGGGAGCTCCTGGGGCCAACGTCCTGACTTTC
TRBV5-1	TRBJ2-3	NA	TRBD1	CASSTGTGIDTQYF	TGCGCCAGCAGCACCGGGACAGGGATAGATACGCAGTATTTT
TRBV25-1	TRBJ1-5	NA	TRBD1	CASRSGGSANQPQHF	TGTGCCAGCAGGTCAGGGGGCAGCGCCAATCAGCCCCAGCATTTT
TRBV14	TRBJ2-7	NA	TRBD1	CASSLWTGGIEQYF	TGTGCCAGCAGCCTATGGACAGGGGGCATCGAGCAGTACTTC
TRBV5-1	TRBJ2-3	NA	TRBD1	CASSQGQGSTDTQYF	TGCGCCAGCAGCCAAGGACAGGGTAGCACAGATACGCAGTATTTT
TRBV7-9	TRBJ2-1	NA	NA	CASSLAGGIGGNEQFF	TGTGCCAGCAGCTTAGCGGGGGGTATAGGCGGTAATGAGCAGTTCTTC
TRBV15	TRBJ2-5	NA	TRBD2	CATSRGWTSSGQETQYF	TGTGCCACCAGCAGAGGTTGGACTAGCTCAGGCCAAGAGACCCAGTACTTC
TRBV18	TRBJ2-1	NA	NA	CASSPMAAARGNEQFF	TGTGCCAGCTCACCAATGGCTGCGGCGAGGGGCAATGAGCAGTTCTTC
TRBV10-3	TRBJ2-1	NA	TRBD1	CAISYGTGVRNEQFF	TGTGCCATCAGTTATGGGACAGGGGTTAGGAATGAGCAGTTCTTC
TRBV19	TRBJ2-5	NA	NA	CASARQRQETQYF	TGTGCCAGCGCGAGGCAGAGACAAGAGACCCAGTACTTC
TRBV30	TRBJ2-7	NA	NA	CAWIQQGSYEQYF	TGTGCCTGGATTCAACAGGGTTCCTACGAGCAGTACTTC
TRBV7-2	TRBJ2-1	NA	NA	CASSFSDSASYNEQFF	TGTGCCAGCAGCTTTTCTGACTCGGCCTCCTACAATGAGCAGTTCTTC
TRBV2	TRBJ2-6	once	NA	CASSQSVANVLTF	TGTGCCAGCAGCCAGAGCGTGGCCAACGTCCTGACTTTC
TRBV13	TRBJ1-1	NA	NA	CASSLSGTEAFF	TGTGCCAGCAGCTTGTCTGGAACTGAAGCTTTCTTT
TRBV5-1	TRBJ2-1	NA	NA	CASSLQFPGYNEQFF	TGCGCCAGCAGCTTGCAGTTCCCTGGGTACAATGAGCAGTTCTTC
TRBV15	TRBJ2-1	NA	NA	CATKANSYNEQFF	TGTGCCACCAAGGCCAACTCCTACAATGAGCAGTTCTTC
TRBV18	TRBJ2-5	NA	NA	CASSGDPETQYF	TGTGCCAGCTCAGGGGATCCGGAGACCCAGTACTTC
TRBV6-5	TRBJ2-1	NA	NA	CASSERTASHNEQFF	TGTGCCAGCAGCGAAAGGACAGCAAGTCACAATGAGCAGTTCTTC
TRBV11-2	TRBJ2-1	NA	NA	CASSLDLGRQFF	TGTGCCAGCAGCTTAGATCTGGGTCGGCAGTTCTTC
TRBV9	TRBJ2-1	NA	TRBD2	CASSVAGGLARSYNEQFF	TGTGCCAGCAGCGTAGCCGGGGGACTAGCGAGATCCTACAATGAGCAGTTCTTC
TRBV5-1	TRBJ2-1	NA	NA	CASSSIRDGYYNEQFF	TGCGCCAGCAGCTCGATCCGGGACGGATACTACAATGAGCAGTTCTTC
TRBV28	TRBJ2-2	NA	TRBD2	CASSLRLLAGVRTGELFF	TGTGCCAGCAGTTTAAGGTTACTAGCGGGAGTGCGGACCGGGGAGCTGTTTTTT
TRBV7-9	TRBJ1-5	NA	NA	CASSSQGPNQPQHF	TGTGCCAGCAGCTCACAGGGCCCTAATCAGCCCCAGCATTTT
TRBV30	TRBJ2-2	NA	TRBD1	CAWSDRVPGELFF	TGTGCCTGGAGCGACAGGGTCCCCGGGGAGCTGTTTTTT